This passage covers 3 T cell receptor beta chains from one sample sequenced in a study of blood T cells in healthy people across ages. Sample-barcoded 5' priming and a J-beta primer mix drove a second PCR of 7 to 11 cycles. In TCRdb, the 5' RACE reads were re-called with MiXCR into one record per CDR3 protein. This sample yields more than 700,000 distinct CDR3 sequences, of which less than 70% are seen a single time; about 42% belongs to the top ten. Sequencing used blood. These TCRs come from a man at least 80 years old in good health.

The chain employs TRBV5-6 and TRBJ2-1; TRBD2 matches 10 bases. The V segment lost 4 bases and the J segment 6 bases; nucleotides outside the gene matches: 7. CDR3 length: 15 amino acids. Germline V gene data show CDR1 as SGHDT and CDR2 as YYEEEE. CDR3 loop: CASSLLTSGANEQFF. DNA of the CDR3: TGTGCCAGCAGCCTTCTTACTAGCGGGGCCAATGAGCAGTTCTTC.

V gene TRBV7-9 combines with J gene TRBJ2-3, with D perhaps matching TRBD2 (6 bases). CDR3 length equals 15 residues. Germline CDR1 SEHNR, CDR2 FQNEAQ (reference sequence). The ends were cut back, 4 bases at V and 14 bases at J, with 25 bases in the middle. Here the CDR3 reads CASSSTRGRERDAYF. CDR3 nucleotide sequence: TGTGCCAGCAGCTCCACGCGGGGACGCGAACGAGACGCGTATTTT.

This clonotype was detected once. The chain combines TRBV29-1 with TRBJ2-2; TRBD2 matches 7 bases. This CDR3 region has 15 residues. The V and J ends lost 3 bases and 0 bases, in that order; junction bases with no gene match: 4. Germline CDR1 SQVTM, CDR2 ANQGSEA. For the CDR3, the DNA is TGCAGCGTTGAGTCTAGCGGACCGAACACCGGGGAGCTGTTTTTT. This translates into CSVESSGPNTGELFF.